A single sample is the source of the 5 T cell receptor beta chains below, sequenced in a study of T cell responses to AZD1222 COVID-19 vaccine (dated by TCRdb to about 2021). The library was prepared using the immunoSEQ multiplex PCR assay. TCRdb obtained this table from immuneACCESS and retained in-frame rearrangements with V and J assigned. These tables miss some clones; where compared with another copy, unresolved V genes account for less than half of the shortfall, and the remainder is unexplained. The table for this sample lists about 110,000 clones; 85% to 90% of them were counted only once. The ten largest make up around 9.1% of the sample. The sample's time point label, in plain terms: baseline before first vaccination. Source: peripheral blood, taken on day 0 of AZD1222 vaccination. Receptors originate from an adult in good health.

V and J are TRBV7-9 and TRBJ2-3; 7 bases match TRBD2. Germline V gene data show CDR1 as SEHNR and CDR2 as FQNEAQ (reference sequence). V was clipped by 5 bases and J by 0 bases; unmatched bases: 8. The CDR3 covers 16 residues. Written as DNA, the CDR3 is TGTGCCAGCAGCCCCAAGCGGGAATCTAGCACAGATACGCAGTATTTT. Its protein is CASSPKRESSTDTQYF.

The chain joins TRBV7-9 to TRBJ1-2; 8 bases align to TRBD1. Germline CDR1 and CDR2: SEHNR and FQNEAQ (reference sequence). The CDR3 is 15 residues long. The J segment lost 7 bases and the V segment lost 5 bases, leaving 12 bases of the junction unmatched. In DNA form, the CDR3 reads TGTGCCAGCAGCCCTAAAGTGGACAGGGACATTGGCTACACCTTC. The encoded protein is CASSPKVDRDIGYTF. The whole variable domain, filled in from reference TRBV7-9 and TRBJ1-2, reads DTGVSQNPRHKITKRGQNVTFRCDPISEHNRLYWYRQTLGQGPEFLTYFQNEAQLEKSRLLSDRFSAERPKGSFSTLEIQRTEQGDSAMYLCASSPKVDRDIGYTFGSGTRLTVV.

The chain is built from TRBV7-5 and TRBJ2-7; TRBD1 is the table's D call, not checked against the DNA. TRBV7-5 constitutes a pseudogene. The CDR3 runs to 14 residues. The CDR3 spells CVRSFRTGRYEQYF. The CDR3 coding sequence is TGTGTCAGAAGCTTCAGGACAGGGCGGTACGAGCAGTACTTC.

The chain is built from TRBV2 and TRBJ1-4, with 8 bases fitting TRBD1. The CDR3 totals 13 residues. In germline, CDR1 is SNHLY, CDR2 FYNNEI. V lost 10 bases to trimming and J lost 8 bases; unmatched junction nucleotides: 9. CDR3 loop: CATGQGSQEKLFF. CDR3 bases: TGTGCCACAGGACAGGGTTCGCAAGAAAAACTGTTTTTT.

This sequence joins TRBV6-5 and TRBJ2-7; TRBD1 matches at 7 bases. V lost 2 bases to trimming and J lost 6 bases; unmatched junction nucleotides: 4. The CDR3 has 13 amino acids. CDR1 and CDR2 (germline): MNHEY, SVGAGI. The CDR3 DNA is TGTGCCAGCAGTTACGGGGGACAGCCCGAGCAGTACTTC. As protein: CASSYGGQPEQYF.